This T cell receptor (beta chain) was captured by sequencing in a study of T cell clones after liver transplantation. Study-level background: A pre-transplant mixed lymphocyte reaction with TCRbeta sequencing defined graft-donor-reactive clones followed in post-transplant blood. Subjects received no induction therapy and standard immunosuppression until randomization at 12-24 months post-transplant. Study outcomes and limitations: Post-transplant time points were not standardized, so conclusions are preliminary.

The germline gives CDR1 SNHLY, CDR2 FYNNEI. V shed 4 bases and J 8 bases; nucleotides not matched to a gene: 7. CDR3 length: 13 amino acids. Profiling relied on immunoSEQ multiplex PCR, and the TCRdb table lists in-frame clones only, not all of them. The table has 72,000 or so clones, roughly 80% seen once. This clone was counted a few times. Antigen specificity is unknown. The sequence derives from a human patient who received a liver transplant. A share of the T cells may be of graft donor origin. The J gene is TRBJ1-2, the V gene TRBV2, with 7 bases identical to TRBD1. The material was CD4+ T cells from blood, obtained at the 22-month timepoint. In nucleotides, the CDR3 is TGTGCCAGCAGTGGACAGGGAGTGGAGGGCTACACCTTC. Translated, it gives CASSGQGVEGYTF.